This TCR beta chain was sequenced in a study of blood T cells in healthy people across ages. Isolated PBMCs totaled at least 7 million in each sample. In this sample, this clonotype turned up a few times. No antigen is known for it. Overall study findings and caveats: Unsorted PBMCs prevented conclusive naive versus antigen-experienced comparison.

PCR was performed a second time for about 7 to 12 cycles using a sample-barcoded 5' primer and a J-beta primer mix. TCRdb re-analysed the 5' RACE reads in MiXCR, keeping a single row per CDR3 protein. The sample holds roughly 1,000,000 distinct CDR3 sequences, approximately 25% seen once. The CDR3 is made up of 15 amino acids. Between the trimmed V and J ends, which lost 6 bases and 0 bases, there was a span of 12 bases. Germline CDR1 SGDLS, CDR2 YYNGEE. This sample was shared with a second study, whose subject was T cells of mothers and their children. That source notes: There were over 9.5 million TCR beta CDR3 reads from each mother and approximately 2.9 million from each child.

The sequence was obtained from a girl aged 2 to 10 in good health. Sequencing was performed on blood. V gene TRBV9 combines with J gene TRBJ2-2; D is undetermined. This CDR3 reads CASTRTASNTGELFF. Written as DNA, the CDR3 is TGTGCCAGCACAAGAACAGCGTCGAACACCGGGGAGCTGTTTTTT.